The 21 T cell receptor beta chains below were found in one sample sequenced in a study of cytomegalovirus exposure and HLA in healthy donors. In the PCR, 60 Vbeta and 13 Jbeta primers were used. The assay was immunoSEQ multiplex PCR, and TCRdb's table has in-frame clones only and misses some. The sample lists about 91,000 clones, more than 55% seen once, with about 2.3% in the top ten. Sample: PBMCs. The origin of the receptors is a human donor in good health.

This clone has only a few counts. This chain uses TRBV18 with TRBJ1-4, with TRBD1 matching over 7 bases. Trimming at V came to 5 bases and at J to 14 bases, leaving 17 bases not matched to a gene. Germline loops: CDR1 KGHSH, CDR2 LQKENI. The CDR3 has 15 amino acids. CDR3 in amino acids: CASSKGTASNEGLFF. DNA for the CDR3: TGTGCCAGCTCAAAGGGGACAGCCAGTAATGAAGGGCTGTTTTTT.

This clone was seen a handful of times. The chain is built from TRBV23-1 and TRBJ1-5; D is ambiguous. TRBV23-1 is known as an ORF, though its function is uncertain. This CDR3 is 17 amino acids long. V lost 6 bases to trimming and J lost 1 base, with 19 bases between them. CDR3 nucleotides: TGCGCCAGCAGCGACGGGGTCACCCCGGGCAGCAATCAGCCCCAGCATTTT. This codes for CASSDGVTPGSNQPQHF.

In regard to this clone: The same CDR3 can be traced to other DNA sequences in this sample. The rearrangement links TRBV7-8 to TRBJ1-6; 8 bases align to TRBD1. V shed 0 bases and J 1 base; nucleotides not matched to a gene: 8. The length of the CDR3 is 19 residues. CDR1 is SGHVS and CDR2 is FQNEAQ in the germline V gene. CDR3 amino acids: CASSLARQGAKSYNSPLHF. The CDR3 bases are TGTGCCAGCAGCTTAGCAAGGCAGGGGGCGAAGTCCTATAATTCACCCCTCCACTTT.

The chain has TRBV5-6 and TRBJ2-5; no definite D call. This CDR3 has 14 residues. V lost 5 bases, J lost 1 base, and 12 bases lay in between. Germline loops: CDR1 SGHDT, CDR2 YYEEEE. The DNA for the CDR3 is TGTGCCAGCAGTGCGAAGCTGCCCCAAGAGACCCAGTACTTC. It translates to CASSAKLPQETQYF. Looking up the rest from reference TRBV5-6 and TRBJ2-5 gives the full variable domain: DAGVTQSPTHLIKTRGQQVTLRCSPKSGHDTVSWYQQALGQGPQFIFQYYEEEERQRGNFPDRFSGHQFPNYSSELNVNALLLGDSALYLCASSAKLPQETQYFGPGTRLLVL.

The genes are TRBV7-2 and TRBJ2-5, with TRBD2 matching over 10 bases. The CDR3 loop spans 15 amino acids. V gave up 3 bases and J gave up 2 bases; unmatched junction bases: 3. Germline lookup yields CDR1 SGHTA and CDR2 FQGNSA. Here the CDR3 DNA reads TGTGCCAGCAGCTTCTTTAGCGGGGGGCAAGAGACCCAGTACTTC. Translating it yields CASSFFSGGQETQYF.

This chain joins TRBV19 and TRBJ1-1; 8 bases are shared with TRBD1. The CDR3 has 14 amino acids. Germline trimming cut 7 bases from V and 9 bases from J; bases unmatched to any gene: 13. Germline V CDR1 and CDR2: LNHDA, SQIVND (reference sequence). This CDR3 reads CASKDRRGRGKAFF. The CDR3 coding sequence is TGTGCCAGTAAGGATCGCAGGGGGCGCGGAAAAGCTTTCTTT. Full variable domain (rest looked up from reference TRBV19 and TRBJ1-1): DGGITQSPKYLFRKEGQNVTLSCEQNLNHDAMYWYRQDPGQGLRLIYYSQIVNDFQKGDIAEGYSVSREKKESFPLTVTSAQKNPTAFYLCASKDRRGRGKAFFGQGTRLTVV.

CDR3 sequence (DNA): TGTGCCAGCAGCCCGACTAGCGGGGGGGAGACCCAGTACTTC. This sequence encodes CASSPTSGGETQYF. This chain joins TRBV2 and TRBJ2-5, with 13 bases that match TRBD2. The CDR3 has 14 residues. Trimming cost V 6 bases and J 5 bases; bases outside gene matches: 3. Germline CDR1 and CDR2: SNHLY and FYNNEI.

The chain joins TRBV27 to TRBJ1-6; D is unclear. Germline lookup yields CDR1 MNHEY and CDR2 SMNVEV (reference sequence). V lost 5 bases to trimming and J lost 9 bases, with 20 bases between them. The CDR3 runs to 16 residues. The CDR3 nucleotides are TGTGCCAGCAGTGCTCGGACCGCTGTTGGGAGTTCACCCCTCCACTTT. It encodes CASSARTAVGSSPLHF.

V is TRBV7-8 and J is TRBJ1-2; maybe TRBD1 (5 bases). Germline V gene lookup returns CDR1 SGHVS and CDR2 FQNEAQ. The CDR3 loop spans 13 amino acids. With 5 bases removed from V and 2 bases from J, the gap between germline ends came to 9 bases. The CDR3 here is CASSRRGNYGYTF. CDR3 bases: TGTGCCAGCAGCCGTCGGGGGAACTATGGCTACACCTTC.

This clone was recorded only once. The chain uses TRBV7-2 and TRBJ1-5; TRBD1 matches at 8 bases. Losses at the gene ends were 2 bases for V and 4 bases for J; bases not matched to a gene: 7. The CDR3 spans 16 residues. The germline CDR1 and CDR2 sequences are SGHTA and FQGNSA. The chain's CDR3 is CASSLQGAFFNQPQHF. CDR3 coding DNA: TGTGCCAGCAGCTTACAGGGGGCCTTTTTTAATCAGCCCCAGCATTTT.

A word on this clone: One junction end disagrees with the germline gene, perhaps due to a read error. The same CDR3 can be traced to other DNA sequences in this sample. This chain links TRBV5-6 with TRBJ1-5; 7 bases align to TRBD1. CDR1 and CDR2 from the germline V gene are SGHDT and YYEEEE. This CDR3 has 16 residues. The CDR3 bases are TGTGCCAGCAGCTTATTCGGGGCAGGGGGTGGACAGCCTCAGCATTTT. Encoded protein: CASSLFGAGGGQPQHF.

The chain carries TRBV5-4 and TRBJ2-2, with D perhaps matching TRBD2 (5 bases). Looked up from germline, CDR1 is SGHNT and CDR2 is YYREEE (reference sequence). This CDR3 comprises 14 residues. Trimming removed 5 bases at V and 5 bases at J, with 13 bases between. The CDR3 sequence is CASRPAGATGELFF. Here the CDR3 DNA reads TGTGCCAGCAGGCCCGCGGGTGCGACCGGGGAGCTGTTTTTT.

Only one count was recorded for this clone. The rearrangement links TRBV5-4 to TRBJ2-2; possible D gene TRBD1, 6 bases. CDR1 SGHNT and CDR2 YYREEE come from the germline V gene (reference sequence). V lost 4 bases and J 0 bases, leaving 13 bases between the germline ends. The length of the CDR3 is 16 residues. The CDR3 here is CASSPFWTANTGELFF. DNA of the CDR3: TGTGCCAGCAGCCCATTCTGGACAGCGAACACCGGGGAGCTGTTTTTT.

This clone has only a few counts. The chain uses TRBV4-1 and TRBJ1-5; 7 bases agree with TRBD1. The V gene's germline CDR1 is MGHRA and CDR2 YSYEKL. There are 15 residues in the CDR3. Trimming at V came to 0 bases and at J to 3 bases, leaving 2 bases not matched to a gene. The CDR3 loop reads CASSQEQGINQPQHF. CDR3 sequence (DNA): TGCGCCAGCAGCCAAGAACAGGGGATCAATCAGCCCCAGCATTTT.

The V call is TRBV7-2, the J call TRBJ1-2; perhaps TRBD1 as D (5 bases). CDR3 length: 17 residues. Looked up from germline, CDR1 is SGHTA and CDR2 is FQGNSA. V lost 7 bases to trimming and J lost 4 bases, with 25 bases between them. The CDR3 sequence: CASNSYGTQGRFYGYTF. The CDR3 DNA follows: TGTGCCAGCAACTCTTACGGGACTCAAGGCCGATTCTATGGCTACACCTTC.

The rearrangement joins TRBV6-6 to TRBJ2-5; weak D call: TRBD2 (6 bases). The J call may be mistaken, given a closer DNA end match to TRBJ2-7. Looked up from germline, CDR1 is MNHNY and CDR2 is SVGAGI (reference sequence). The CDR3 extends over 13 amino acids. For the CDR3, the DNA is TGTGCCAGCAGTACGGGAGCCGCCTACGAGCAGTACTTC. As protein: CASSTGAAYEQYF.

This chain links TRBV29-1 with TRBJ2-3; TRBD1 matches at 7 bases. This CDR3 spans 10 amino acids. Germline lookup yields CDR1 SQVTM and CDR2 ANQGSEA. J gave up 10 bases and V 6 bases, and 4 bases lay outside the gene matches. CDR3 in amino acids: CSVQGQAQYF. CDR3 DNA sequence: TGCAGCGTACAGGGGCAGGCGCAGTATTTT.

The rearrangement uses TRBV19 and TRBJ1-1, with a possible D match to TRBD1 (6 bases). This CDR3 comprises 14 residues. Per germline, CDR1 LNHDA and CDR2 SQIVND (reference sequence). Trimming cost V 7 bases and J 5 bases, with 17 bases left between them. CDR3 coding DNA: TGTGCCAGTAAACCTCAGGGGATCGGGACTGAAGCTTTCTTT. Residues: CASKPQGIGTEAFF.

V usage is TRBV19 and J usage is TRBJ1-1; 11 bases are shared with TRBD1. This CDR3 spans 13 amino acids. Germline-derived CDR1 and CDR2 are LNHDA and SQIVND (reference sequence). Trimming took 6 bases from V and 5 from J; bases not matched to a gene: 2. The CDR3 is CASRGTGGTEAFF. The CDR3 DNA sequence: TGTGCCAGTAGGGGGACAGGGGGAACTGAAGCTTTCTTT.

The chain is built from TRBV6-1 and TRBJ2-5, with a possible D match to TRBD1 (5 bases). Germline lookup yields CDR1 MNHNS and CDR2 SASEGT. This CDR3 comprises 13 residues. Trimming removed 5 bases at V and 4 bases at J, with 11 bases between. The CDR3 reads CASSSGQAETQYF. Written as DNA, the CDR3 is TGTGCCAGCAGTAGTGGACAAGCAGAGACCCAGTACTTC.

The CDR3 DNA follows: TGTGCCAGCAGCATAGCGGGGCTCACAGATACGCAGTATTTT. Protein: CASSIAGLTDTQYF. V is TRBV7-3 and J is TRBJ2-3; TRBD2 agrees at 8 bases. Trimming took 5 bases from V and 2 from J; bases not matched to a gene: 3. This CDR3 comprises 14 residues. CDR1 is SGHTA, CDR2 FQGTGA, per germline.